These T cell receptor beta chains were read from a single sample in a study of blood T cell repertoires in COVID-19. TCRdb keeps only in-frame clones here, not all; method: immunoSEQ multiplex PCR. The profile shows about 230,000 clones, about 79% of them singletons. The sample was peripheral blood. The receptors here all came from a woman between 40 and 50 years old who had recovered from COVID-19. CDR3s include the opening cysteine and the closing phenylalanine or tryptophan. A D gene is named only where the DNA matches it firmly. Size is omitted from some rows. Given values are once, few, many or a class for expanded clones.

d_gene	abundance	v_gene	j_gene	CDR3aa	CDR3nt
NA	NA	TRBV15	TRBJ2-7	CATSRPGDYEQYF	TGTGCCACCAGCAGGCCAGGGGATTACGAGCAGTACTTC
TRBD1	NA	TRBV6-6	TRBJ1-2	CASESGQGIIGYTF	TGTGCCAGCGAGTCTGGACAGGGGATCATCGGCTACACCTTC
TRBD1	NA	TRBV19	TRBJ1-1	CASSLGGRTGAAEAFF	TGTGCCAGTAGTTTGGGGGGAAGGACAGGGGCCGCTGAAGCTTTCTTT
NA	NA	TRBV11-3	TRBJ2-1	CASNYGPVEQFF	TGTGCCAGCAACTATGGCCCCGTTGAGCAGTTCTTC
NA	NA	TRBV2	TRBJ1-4	CASSGPTGQKLFF	TGTGCCAGCAGTGGGCCTACAGGGCAGAAACTGTTTTTT
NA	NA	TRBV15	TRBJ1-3	CATSRARQGNTIYF	TGTGCCACCAGCAGAGCTAGACAGGGAAACACCATATATTTT
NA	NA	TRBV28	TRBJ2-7	CASSLEGQREKITYEQYF	TGTGCCAGCAGTTTGGAAGGTCAGCGAGAAAAAATTACCTACGAGCAGTACTTC
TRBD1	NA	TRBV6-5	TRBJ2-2	CASSRQGPGELFF	TGTGCCAGCAGTCGACAGGGACCCGGGGAGCTGTTTTTT
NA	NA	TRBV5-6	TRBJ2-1	CASSFGRRLAAYNEQFF	TGTGCCAGCAGCTTCGGTCGGAGGCTCGCCGCATACAATGAGCAGTTCTTC
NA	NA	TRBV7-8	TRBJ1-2	CASSFNGYGYTF	TGTGCCAGCAGCTTTAACGGCTATGGCTACACCTTC
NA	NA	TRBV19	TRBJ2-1	CASSMGVGLLNNEQFF	TGTGCCAGTAGTATGGGGGTCGGACTACTGAACAATGAGCAGTTCTTC
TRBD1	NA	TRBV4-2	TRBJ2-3	CASSQGGTGGTDTQYF	TGTGCCAGCAGCCAAGGGGGGACAGGGGGCACAGATACGCAGTATTTT
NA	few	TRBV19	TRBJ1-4	CASMTATHEKLFF	TGTGCCAGCATGACAGCAACCCATGAAAAACTGTTTTTT
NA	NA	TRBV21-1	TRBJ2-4	CASSADRGATKNIQYF	TGTGCCAGCAGCGCGGACAGGGGGGCGACCAAAAACATTCAGTACTTC
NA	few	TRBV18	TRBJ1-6	CASSPPPGQFPYNNSPLHF	TGTGCCAGCTCACCACCGCCAGGGCAATTCCCTTACAATAATTCACCCCTCCACTTT
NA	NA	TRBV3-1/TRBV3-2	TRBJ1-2	CAAGAIDGYTF	TGTGCCGCAGGGGCGATTGATGGCTACACCTTC
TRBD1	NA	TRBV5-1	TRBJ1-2	CASSLGDRATTNYGYTF	TGCGCCAGCAGCTTGGGGGACAGGGCTACAACTAACTATGGCTACACCTTC
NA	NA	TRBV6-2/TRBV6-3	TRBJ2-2	CASSYPSAGELFF	TGTGCCAGCAGTTACCCTTCGGCCGGGGAGCTGTTTTTT
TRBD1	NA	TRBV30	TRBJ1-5	CAWDAGGSNQPQHF	TGTGCCTGGGACGCAGGGGGCTCCAATCAGCCCCAGCATTTT
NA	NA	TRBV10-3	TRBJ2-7	CATTSTQGSHEQYF	TGTGCCACCACAAGTACCCAGGGTTCCCACGAGCAGTACTTC
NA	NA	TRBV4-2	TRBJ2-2	CASSQEGGLYTGELFF	TGTGCCAGCAGCCAAGAGGGGGGGCTGTACACCGGGGAGCTGTTTTTT
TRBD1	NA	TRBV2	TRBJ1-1	CASSRSITGQRYYTEAFF	TGTGCCAGCAGCCGATCTATTACGGGACAGCGGTATTACACTGAAGCTTTCTTT
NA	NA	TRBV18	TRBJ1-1	CASSPPAISTEAFF	TGTGCCAGCTCACCACCCGCAATTAGCACTGAAGCTTTCTTT
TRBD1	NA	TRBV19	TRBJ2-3	CASSTGGQGADTQYF	TGTGCCAGTAGTACGGGGGGACAGGGAGCAGATACGCAGTATTTT
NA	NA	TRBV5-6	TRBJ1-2	CASSLVPTDYGYTF	TGTGCCAGCAGCTTGGTACCAACAGACTATGGCTACACCTTC
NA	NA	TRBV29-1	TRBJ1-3	CSVSSVSSGNTIYF	TGCAGCGTTTCCAGCGTGAGCTCTGGAAACACCATATATTTT
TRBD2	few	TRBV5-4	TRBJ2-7	CASSLGGGSYEQYF	TGTGCCAGCAGCTTGGGCGGGGGCTCCTACGAGCAGTACTTC
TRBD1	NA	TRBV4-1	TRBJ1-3	CASSRQGLVVLGNTIYF	TGCGCCAGCAGCCGACAGGGGTTGGTTGTGTTGGGAAACACCATATATTTT
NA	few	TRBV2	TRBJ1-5	CASSDIRERKPQHF	TGTGCCAGCAGTGATATACGGGAAAGAAAGCCCCAGCATTTT
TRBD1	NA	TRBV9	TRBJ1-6	CASSVGTGYNSPLHF	TGTGCCAGCAGCGTCGGGACAGGCTATAATTCACCCCTCCACTTT
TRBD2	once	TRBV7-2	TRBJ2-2	CASRMTSSNTGELFF	TGTGCCAGCAGGATGACTAGCTCGAACACCGGGGAGCTGTTTTTT